These 7 T cell receptor beta chains were sequenced from one sample in a study of cytomegalovirus exposure and HLA in healthy donors. The PCR ran on 60 Vbeta and 13 Jbeta primers. Data came from immunoSEQ multiplex PCR; TCRdb stores just in-frame clones and leaves some out. The sample shows 150,000 to 200,000 clones, over 75% of them seen only once. The source material was PBMCs. These receptors all come from a woman aged 45-65 years in good health and CMV-seronegative.

The chain has TRBV11-1 and TRBJ1-1; D remains unclear. CDR1 is SGHAT and CDR2 is FQDESV in the germline V gene (reference sequence). The V end lost 3 bases, the J end lost 4 bases, and 3 bases lay between the germline ends. CDR3 size: 11 residues. The CDR3 bases are TGTGCCAGCAGCTTCGGCACTGAAGCTTTCTTT. The encoded protein is CASSFGTEAFF.

The gene calls are TRBV10-3 and TRBJ1-4; D not resolved. This CDR3 has 13 residues. V was pared by 8 bases and J by 2 bases, with 9 bases between. Looked up from germline, CDR1 is ENHRY and CDR2 is SYGVKD. The CDR3 DNA sequence: TGTGCCATCGCGAAGTCTACTAATGAAAAACTGTTTTTT. It specifies CAIAKSTNEKLFF.

The table lists this clone with a few counts. This rearrangement joins TRBV7-5 to TRBJ2-4; the table's TRBD2 call for D was not verified on the DNA. TRBV7-5 is annotated as a pseudogene. The CDR3 sequence is 17 residues long. CDR3: CVRSQGVAGKTKNIQYF. CDR3 bases: TGTGTCAGAAGCCAAGGGGTAGCGGGAAAAACCAAAAACATTCAGTACTTC.

The sample holds a few counts of this clone. V and J are TRBV4-3 and TRBJ2-3, with D possibly TRBD2 on 6 matching bases. This CDR3 has 14 amino acids. V was pared by 3 bases and J by 2 bases, with 9 bases between. Per the germline V gene, CDR1 is LGHNA and CDR2 is YSLEER. In DNA form, the CDR3 reads TGCGCCAGCAGCCAGGGACTTCTCACAGATACGCAGTATTTT. It is translated as CASSQGLLTDTQYF.

This chain uses TRBV6-6 with TRBJ1-6; D might be TRBD1 (5 bases). Germline lookup yields CDR1 MNHNY and CDR2 SVGAGI (reference sequence). There are 15 residues in the CDR3. V dropped 4 bases and J dropped 7 bases, with 14 bases sitting between them. CDR3 residues: CASSSQGWGNSPLHF. The CDR3 bases are TGTGCCAGCAGTTCCCAGGGCTGGGGAAATTCACCCCTCCACTTT.

The gene calls are TRBV19 and TRBJ2-7; tentatively, D is TRBD1 (5 bases). Germline CDR1 LNHDA, CDR2 SQIVND (reference sequence). Trimming took off 5 bases at V and 2 bases at J, with 7 bases between the two ends. The CDR3 is 12 residues long. The CDR3 here is CASSATAYEQYF. DNA for the CDR3: TGTGCCAGTAGTGCGACAGCCTACGAGCAGTACTTC.

The genes are TRBV29-1 and TRBJ2-5, with a possible D match to TRBD1 (6 bases). CDR1 and CDR2 (germline): SQVTM, ANQGSEA. This CDR3 is 12 amino acids long. Deletions cut 4 bases from V and 5 bases from J, with 11 bases between. The chain's CDR3 is CSVGPQGETQYF. In DNA, the CDR3 is TGCAGCGTTGGTCCGCAGGGGGAGACCCAGTACTTC.